The 9 T cell receptor beta chains below come from one sample, sequenced in a study of blood T cell repertoires in COVID-19. Method: immunoSEQ multiplex PCR; TCRdb's copy keeps in-frame clones and lacks some. The sample holds under 300,000 clones, 86% seen once. The sequenced material came from peripheral blood. The receptors derive from a woman younger than 45 with COVID-19, enrolled during active disease.

In DNA, the CDR3 is TGTGCCAGCAGCTCCTACCAACCGGGGATTTCCTACGAGCAGTACTTC. It is translated as CASSSYQPGISYEQYF. The rearrangement joins TRBV3-1 (or the pseudogene TRBV3-2) to TRBJ2-7, with D perhaps matching TRBD2 (5 bases). V was clipped by 5 bases and J by 1 base, with 18 bases between them. CDR1 and CDR2 from the germline V gene are LGHDT and YNNKEL (reference sequence). The CDR3 covers 16 residues.

V gene TRBV19 combines with J gene TRBJ2-7, with TRBD1 matching 8 bases. This CDR3 spans 15 amino acids. The junction had 7 bases not matched to a gene; V was cut back by 4 bases and J by 2 bases. The germline CDR1 and CDR2 sequences are LNHDA and SQIVND (reference sequence). CDR3 sequence reads: CASSTDRGRPYEQYF. CDR3 DNA: TGTGCCAGTAGTACCGACAGGGGCCGGCCCTACGAGCAGTACTTC. Using reference TRBV19 and TRBJ2-7 for the parts outside the CDR3, the full variable domain is DGGITQSPKYLFRKEGQNVTLSCEQNLNHDAMYWYRQDPGQGLRLIYYSQIVNDFQKGDIAEGYSVSREKKESFPLTVTSAQKNPTAFYLCASSTDRGRPYEQYFGPGTRLTVT.

The V gene is TRBV6-5, the J gene TRBJ2-1, with D possibly matching TRBD2 (6 bases). The CDR3 has 16 amino acids. Germline assignment: CDR1 MNHEY and CDR2 SVGAGI. Trimming pared 0 bases from V and 8 bases from J, leaving 17 bases between. CDR3 in DNA: TGTGCCAGCAGTTACTCGGGGGGACGGGATTTCGATGAGCAGTTCTTC. Protein product: CASSYSGGRDFDEQFF.

The chain employs TRBV19 and TRBJ2-2; 10 bases agree with TRBD1. Per the germline V gene, CDR1 is LNHDA and CDR2 is SQIVND (reference sequence). The CDR3 sequence is 17 residues long. The V and J ends lost 3 bases and 2 bases, in that order; junction bases with no gene match: 6. The CDR3 protein is CASSIRQGAGNTGELFF. The CDR3 region has the DNA TGTGCCAGTAGTATCAGACAGGGGGCGGGAAACACCGGGGAGCTGTTTTTT.

This chain uses TRBV10-3 with TRBJ1-2; D ambiguous. The CDR3 totals 13 residues. Trimming left V 6 bases short and J 6 bases short, with 14 bases between. From germline, CDR1 is ENHRY and CDR2 SYGVKD. The CDR3: CAIRDSGVDGYTF. The DNA of the CDR3 is TGTGCCATCAGGGACTCCGGGGTTGATGGCTACACCTTC.

The chain joins TRBV29-1 to TRBJ2-3; maybe TRBD1 (6 bases). There are 10 residues in the CDR3. Germline V gene sequence: CDR1 SQVTM, CDR2 ANQGSEA. The CDR3 nucleotides are TGCGGGGGCTGGACAGATACGCAGTATTTT. It yields the protein CGGWTDTQYF.

This clone was counted once. The chain is built from TRBV5-6 and TRBJ1-2; the D is unclear. Germline assignment: CDR1 SGHDT and CDR2 YYEEEE. Trimming cost V 3 bases and J 3 bases, with 12 bases left between them. The CDR3 has 14 residues. DNA of the CDR3: TGTGCCAGCAGCTCGAGAGGGAACCACTATGGCTACACCTTC. Translated: CASSSRGNHYGYTF.

The genes are TRBV27 and TRBJ1-1; 9 bases are a match to TRBD1. The CDR3 contains 14 residues. The trim removed 5 bases at V and 1 base at J, leaving 2 bases unmatched. CDR1 is MNHEY and CDR2 is SMNVEV in the germline V gene (reference sequence). The CDR3 loop reads CASSKDRGNTEAFF. CDR3 DNA: TGTGCCAGCAGTAAGGACAGGGGGAACACTGAAGCTTTCTTT.

The rearrangement joins TRBV11-2 to TRBJ2-3, with D perhaps TRBD2 (6 bases). V was cut by 4 bases and J by 8 bases, with 16 bases left in between. The CDR3 contains 14 residues. Looked up from germline, CDR1 is SGHAT and CDR2 is FQNNGV. CDR3 in DNA: TGTGCCAGCAGCTCGGGACTGACAGCCGGTACGCAGTATTTT. Translating gives CASSSGLTAGTQYF.